This T cell receptor (beta chain) was recovered during a study of spatial heterogeneity in lung cancer (dated by TCRdb to about 2019). The study in broad terms: The donors were 60 to 80 patients from the lung TRACERx cohort who had early-stage, untreated non-small cell lung cancer. The study quantitatively compared TCR alpha and beta repertoires across multiple tumor regions, matched nontumor lung and blood in non-small cell lung cancer. In the raw uncorrected reads, each unique combination of TCR and UMI appeared on average more than ten times. Nonsynonymous mutation counts, determined by whole-exome sequencing of tumor tissue, were related to features of the TCR repertoire. At surgery, both alpha and beta chains were TCR-sequenced in 220 tumor regions, about 61 matched nontumor lung samples and a few dozen PBMC samples. Follow-up PBMC samples were sequenced whenever available, and the median time to follow-up was roughly two years after resection. More beta-chain than alpha-chain transcripts were consistently detected, likely reflecting higher beta-chain transcript abundance. General conclusions and limits of the study: Additional single-cell paired TCR alpha and beta sequencing was considered necessary to confirm, at a functional level, the hypothesis that regional TCRs recognize regional mutations. Comparisons of baseline and follow-up blood repertoires included only 15 or so patients. Ubiquitous expanded tumor TCRs were detected in blood more often at tumor resection than at routine follow-up.

A distance of 18 bases separates the germline ends of V and J, which lose 6 bases and 0 bases respectively. From the cysteine through the phenylalanine, the CDR3 covers 16 amino acids. The only DNA kept is the CDR3, 48 bases in frame from the first base. CDR1 and CDR2 were assigned from the germline V gene as MNHEY and SVGAGI. To note about this clonotype: The target of this receptor is not known. The input lacks base qualities; no much larger clone sits a single base away.

Receptor libraries were prepared by 5' RACE. The data were produced on a NextSeq 500. In the TCR library protocol, a unique molecular identifier was attached to each TCR cDNA molecule so that PCR and sequencing errors could be corrected. On the study's bioinformatics: Decombinator tools were used for TCR identification, UMI-based error correction and CDR3 extraction. TCRs above a frequency of 2 per 1,000, corresponding to the top 1% of the tumor frequency distribution, were defined as expanded. Renyi diversity was computed with the R vegan package after each repertoire had been subsampled 100 times to 5,000 TCRs. To build CDR3 similarity networks, amino acid triplet string-kernel similarity was used, and CDR3s were connected when their pairwise similarity was above 0.82. TCRdb itself trimmed the public reads at Q25 with fastp, ran MiXCR and retained productive beta chains. CDR3 protein duplicates are merged, each entry listing the most common genes and DNA. The V and J calls reflect TCRdb's pipeline rather than the authors' work. This sample has about 120,000 distinct CDR3 sequences in its table, and more than 9% of those were observed once. Clones ranked in the top ten supply roughly 15% of the sample.

Taken with the paper, the label for time point translates to: blood at routine non-recurrence follow-up after resection. Without any cell sorting, TCR sequencing was performed on whole RNA extracted either from tumor and nontumor lung tissue or from cryopreserved PBMC samples. Only patients with enough RNA available from two or more tumor regions were chosen for TCR sequencing. The source of this sequence is a male donor with early-stage non-small cell lung cancer. The V gene is TRBV6-5 and the J gene is TRBJ2-7; the D segment is perhaps TRBD1 or TRBD2, each sharing 5 matched bases. Sequencing was performed on PBMCs, taken at follow-up. The CDR3 in this case is CASRRTGLGVSYEQYF. The nucleotide sequence reads as follows: TGTGCCAGCAGGCGGACCGGGTTGGGGGTCTCCTACGAGCAGTACTTC.